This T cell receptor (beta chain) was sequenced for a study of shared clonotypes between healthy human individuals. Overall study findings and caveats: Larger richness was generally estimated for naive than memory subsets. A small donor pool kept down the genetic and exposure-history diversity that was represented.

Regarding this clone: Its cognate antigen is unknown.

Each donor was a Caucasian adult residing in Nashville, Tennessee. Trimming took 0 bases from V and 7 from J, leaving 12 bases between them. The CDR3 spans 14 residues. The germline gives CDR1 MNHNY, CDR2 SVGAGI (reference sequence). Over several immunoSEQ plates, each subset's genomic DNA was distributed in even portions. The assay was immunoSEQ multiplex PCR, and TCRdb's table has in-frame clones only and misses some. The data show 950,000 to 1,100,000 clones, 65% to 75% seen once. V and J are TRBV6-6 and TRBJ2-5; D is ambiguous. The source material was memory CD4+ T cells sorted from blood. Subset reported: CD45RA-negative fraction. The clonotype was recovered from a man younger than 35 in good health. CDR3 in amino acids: CASSYSRSEGTQYF. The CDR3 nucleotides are TGTGCCAGCAGTTACTCGAGGTCCGAAGGGACCCAGTACTTC.